This TCR beta chain comes out of a study of cytomegalovirus exposure and HLA in healthy donors. Profiling relied on immunoSEQ multiplex PCR, and the TCRdb table lists in-frame clones only, not all of them. This sample has approximately 170,000 clones, with around four fifths found just once. In germline, CDR1 is SGHVS, CDR2 FQNEAQ. V lost 9 bases and J lost 0, with 9 bases in between. The CDR3 consists of 13 residues. Material: PBMCs. The TCR was taken from a man aged 25 to 40 in good health and CMV-seropositive. The chain uses TRBV7-8 and TRBJ1-3; D perhaps matches TRBD1 (5 bases). The CDR3 loop reads CASLQGSGNTIYF. CDR3 in DNA: TGTGCCAGTCTCCAGGGCTCTGGAAACACCATATATTTT.